A selection of T cell receptor beta chains follows, all from one sample in a study of tumor-infiltrating lymphocytes in primary liver carcinoma. TCRdb called the multiplex PCR reads again in MiXCR, with one record for every CDR3 protein. The sample has around 70,000 distinct CDR3 sequences, more than 60% seen once. Sequenced input: liver tumor tissue from sampling region 4. The receptors derive from a middle-aged man with primary liver carcinoma and hepatitis B virus infection. Each CDR3 is given with its conserved first and last residue. Fields, in order: clone size, V gene, D gene, J gene, CDR3 protein, CDR3 DNA. D genes are given only for firm matches. Expanded clones are given a class, and other clones once, few, many or no size at all.

size: .
V: TRBV21-1
D: .
J: TRBJ2-1
CDR3: CASNTHDGETQFF
DNA: TGTGCCAGCAACACACACGACGGCGAGACCCAGTTCTTC

size: many
V: TRBV6-2/TRBV6-3
D: .
J: TRBJ1-5
CDR3: CASSYQGGGNQPQHF
DNA: TGTGCCAGCAGTTACCAGGGTGGGGGCAATCAGCCCCAGCATTTT

size: .
V: TRBV6-1
D: .
J: TRBJ2-7
CDR3: CTSSLRDKTYEQYF
DNA: TGTACCAGCAGCCTCCGGGATAAAACCTACGAGCAATACTTC

size: .
V: TRBV11-2
D: TRBD1
J: TRBJ1-3
CDR3: CASSHLYRGLNTIYF
DNA: TGTGCCAGCAGCCATTTGTACAGGGGGCTGAACACCATATATTTT

size: .
V: TRBV6-2/TRBV6-3
D: .
J: TRBJ2-1
CDR3: CAGSYRGRGSFNEQFF
DNA: TGTGCCGGCAGTTACAGGGGGAGGGGCTCCTTCAATGAGCAGTTCTTC

size: .
V: TRBV11-2
D: .
J: TRBJ1-1
CDR3: CASRSGGDTEAFF
DNA: TGTGCCAGCAGATCGGGGGGGGACACTGAAGCTTTCTTT

size: .
V: TRBV28
D: .
J: TRBJ2-7
CDR3: CTSSLSSGYEQHF
DNA: TGTACCAGCAGTTTAAGCTCCGGCTACGAGCAGCACTTC

size: .
V: TRBV9
D: .
J: TRBJ2-1
CDR3: CASSVQGGDEQFF
DNA: TGTGCCAGCAGCGTACAGGGGGGGGATGAGCAGTTCTTC

size: .
V: TRBV28
D: TRBD2
J: TRBJ2-1
CDR3: CASSAGPLSGRTYINEQFF
DNA: TGTGCCAGCAGTGCCGGACCCCTCAGCGGGAGGACTTATATCAATGAGCAGTTCTTC

size: .
V: TRBV7-8
D: .
J: TRBJ2-1
CDR3: CASSLGGGERLF
DNA: TGTGCCAGCAGCTTAGGTGGCGGCGAGCGGCTCTTC

size: .
V: TRBV11-2
D: .
J: TRBJ2-1
CDR3: CASGLSVGISYEQFF
DNA: TGTGCCAGTGGCCTATCTGTGGGAATATCCTACGAGCAGTTCTTC

size: many
V: TRBV4-1
D: .
J: TRBJ2-1
CDR3: CASSQGSGFSYNEQFF
DNA: TGCGCCAGCAGCCAAGGTAGCGGATTCTCCTACAATGAGCAGTTCTTC

size: .
V: TRBV11-2
D: .
J: TRBJ2-2
CDR3: CASSPDVGQANTGVLFF
DNA: TGTGCCAGCAGCCCCGATGTGGGACAAGCGAACACCGGGGTGCTATTTTTT

size: many
V: TRBV6-6
D: TRBD2
J: TRBJ2-1
CDR3: CASQTSGSGRLGEQFF
DNA: TGTGCCAGCCAAACATCGGGGAGCGGGAGGTTGGGTGAGCAGTTCTTC

size: .
V: TRBV7-9
D: .
J: TRBJ2-7
CDR3: CASQAVASWGGQYF
DNA: TGTGCCAGCCAGGCAGTCGCGTCTTGGGGCGGGCAGTACTTC

size: .
V: TRBV14
D: .
J: TRBJ2-5
CDR3: CASSGGGVTRHF
DNA: TGTGCCAGCAGCGGAGGTGGGGTAACCCGGCACTTC

size: many
V: TRBV29-1
D: TRBD2
J: TRBJ2-7
CDR3: CSVGEGSYEQYF
DNA: TGCAGCGTTGGGGAGGGGTCCTACGAGCAGTACTTC

size: few
V: TRBV7-8
D: .
J: TRBJ1-6
CDR3: CDSSIQGRENLPLHF
DNA: TGTGACAGTAGCATCCAGGGGAGGGAGAATTTACCCCTCCACTTT

size: .
V: TRBV11-2
D: TRBD1
J: TRBJ2-2
CDR3: CVSSSLTGGRTTGELFF
DNA: TGTGTCAGCAGCTCTTTAACAGGGGGGAGGACCACCGGGGAGCTGTTTTTT

size: .
V: TRBV11-1
D: TRBD2
J: TRBJ2-1
CDR3: CASNMGLAGEVDDEQFF
DNA: TGTGCCAGCAACATGGGACTAGCGGGAGAAGTTGACGATGAACAGTTCTTC

size: .
V: TRBV10-2
D: .
J: TRBJ2-1
CDR3: CASYKGADGPHEQFF
DNA: TGCGCCAGCTACAAGGGAGCAGACGGCCCCCATGAGCAGTTCTTC

size: many
V: TRBV28
D: TRBD2
J: TRBJ2-1
CDR3: CASLPGGPSNEQFF
DNA: TGTGCCAGTCTCCCGGGGGGGCCCAGCAATGAGCAGTTCTTC

size: once
V: TRBV11-2
D: TRBD1
J: TRBJ2-2
CDR3: CATKRQGWTGELFF
DNA: TGTGCCACAAAAAGACAGGGCTGGACCGGGGAGCTGTTTTTT

size: .
V: TRBV2
D: TRBD2
J: TRBJ2-3
CDR3: CASSIGPAGGTDTQYF
DNA: TGTGCCAGCAGTATTGGACCAGCGGGAGGTACAGATACGCAGTATTTT

size: .
V: TRBV12-3/TRBV12-4
D: .
J: TRBJ2-7
CDR3: CSSSNSYEQYF
DNA: TGTTCCAGCAGCAACAGCTATGAGCAGTACTTC

size: .
V: TRBV19
D: .
J: TRBJ2-6
CDR3: CASSAGTPSSGADVLTF
DNA: TGTGCCAGTAGCGCCGGGACACCATCTTCTGGGGCCGACGTCCTGACTTTC

size: few
V: TRBV6-5
D: .
J: TRBJ1-1
CDR3: CAGSYEVNTEAFF
DNA: TGTGCCGGCAGTTACGAGGTGAACACTGAAGCTTTCTTT

size: .
V: TRBV4-1
D: TRBD2
J: TRBJ2-7
CDR3: CASSQDPASGGAYERYF
DNA: TGCGCCAGCAGCCAAGATCCGGCTAGCGGGGGGGCCTACGAGCGGTACTTT

size: once
V: TRBV14
D: .
J: TRBJ2-1
CDR3: CASSRNYNEQLF
DNA: TGCGCCAGCAGCCGGAACTACAATGAGCAGCTCTTC

size: .
V: TRBV20-1
D: .
J: TRBJ1-4
CDR3: CSAREGAEWEKLFF
DNA: TGCAGTGCTAGAGAGGGGGCTGAATGGGAAAAACTGTTTTTT

size: .
V: TRBV7-8
D: .
J: TRBJ2-3
CDR3: CASSLTVQRSDTQYF
DNA: TGTGCCAGCAGCCTGACAGTCCAACGCTCAGATACGCAGTATTTT

size: .
V: TRBV7-2
D: .
J: TRBJ1-3
CDR3: CACSSIGSGNTIYF
DNA: TGTGCCTGCAGCTCGATAGGGTCCGGAAACACCATATATTTT

size: .
V: TRBV11-2
D: .
J: TRBJ2-5
CDR3: CASSLVSGSSLQETQYF
DNA: TGTGCCAGCAGCTTAGTCAGTGGGAGCAGTCTTCAAGAGACCCAGTACTTC

size: .
V: TRBV11-3
D: TRBD2
J: TRBJ2-1
CDR3: CASILSGTSGRGWQFF
DNA: TGTGCCAGCATCTTATCAGGGACTAGCGGGAGAGGTTGGCAGTTCTTC

size: .
V: TRBV11-2
D: .
J: TRBJ2-7
CDR3: CTSSSRRGGANRHEQYF
DNA: TGTACCAGCAGCTCCCGGAGAGGGGGTGCTAACAGACACGAGCAGTACTTC

size: many
V: TRBV30
D: .
J: TRBJ1-6
CDR3: CAWSTRQAYNSPLHF
DNA: TGTGCCTGGAGTACCCGACAGGCCTATAATTCACCCCTCCACTTT

size: .
V: TRBV29-1
D: .
J: TRBJ2-1
CDR3: CSVERTVGNERLF
DNA: TGCAGCGTTGAAAGGACAGTAGGAAATGAGCGGCTCTTC

size: .
V: TRBV12-3/TRBV12-4
D: .
J: TRBJ2-1
CDR3: CASKLNCSEQFF
DNA: TGTGCCAGCAAGTTGAACTGCAGTGAGCAGTTCTTC

size: .
V: TRBV12-3/TRBV12-4
D: .
J: TRBJ1-5
CDR3: CASGTSREPQHF
DNA: TGTGCCAGCGGTACCAGTCGGGAGCCCCAGCATTTT

size: .
V: TRBV29-1
D: .
J: TRBJ2-3
CDR3: CSVGTDTYYF
DNA: TGCAGCGTTGGCACAGATACGTACTATTTT

size: .
V: TRBV11-2
D: TRBD1
J: TRBJ2-3
CDR3: CASSARRGRLDTQYF
DNA: TGTGCCAGCAGCGCGCGCAGGGGGCGCCTAGATACGCAGTATTTT

size: few
V: TRBV11-2
D: .
J: TRBJ2-7
CDR3: CASSSTWGRRYEQYF
DNA: TGTGCCAGTAGCTCTACATGGGGCCGGAGATACGAGCAGTACTTC

size: .
V: TRBV2
D: .
J: TRBJ2-1
CDR3: CASTLNIPEQFF
DNA: TGTGCCAGCACCCTTAATATTCCAGAGCAGTTCTTC

size: .
V: TRBV29-1
D: .
J: TRBJ1-2
CDR3: CSVEVPGVGGYTF
DNA: TGCAGCGTTGAAGTCCCAGGAGTTGGTGGCTACACCTTC

size: .
V: TRBV5-1
D: .
J: TRBJ2-2
CDR3: CASSRGADSANTGVLFF
DNA: TGCGCCAGCAGCCGAGGGGCGGACTCCGCGAACACCGGGGTGCTGTTTTTT

size: once
V: TRBV6-1
D: .
J: TRBJ2-7
CDR3: CNSSDRGLYEQYF
DNA: TGTAACAGCAGTGATAGGGGCCTCTACGAGCAGTACTTC

size: .
V: TRBV4-1
D: .
J: TRBJ2-5
CDR3: CASNQSPADQETQYF
DNA: TGCGCCAGCAACCAATCCCCGGCCGATCAAGAGACACAGTACTTC

size: .
V: TRBV12-3/TRBV12-4
D: .
J: TRBJ2-1
CDR3: CASRDSNNEEFF
DNA: TGTGCCAGCAGGGACTCCAACAATGAGGAGTTCTTC

size: .
V: TRBV6-5
D: TRBD2
J: TRBJ2-1
CDR3: CASSGLAGGQGNEQFF
DNA: TGTGCCAGCAGCGGATTAGCGGGAGGGCAGGGCAATGAGCAGTTCTTC

size: .
V: TRBV7-9
D: .
J: TRBJ2-6
CDR3: CATSLDSSSSGVNVLTF
DNA: TGTGCCACCAGCTTAGACAGTTCTAGCTCTGGGGTCAACGTCCTGACTTTC

size: .
V: TRBV4-2
D: TRBD1
J: TRBJ2-7
CDR3: CASSQVGDSFYEQYF
DNA: TGTGCCAGCAGCCAAGTTGGGGACAGTTTCTACGAACAGTACTTC

size: .
V: TRBV19
D: TRBD1
J: TRBJ1-6
CDR3: CASRRDRTNSPLHF
DNA: TGTGCCAGTAGAAGGGACAGGACGAATTCACCCCTCCACTTT

size: .
V: TRBV4-1
D: TRBD2
J: TRBJ2-7
CDR3: CVSNQDQGLAAYEQYF
DNA: TGCGTCAGCAACCAAGATCAGGGACTAGCGGCTTACGAGCAGTACTTC

size: .
V: TRBV4-2
D: .
J: TRBJ2-5
CDR3: CASSRTWSSTGTTGETQYF
DNA: TGTGCCAGCAGCCGGACCTGGTCCTCAACAGGAACTACTGGAGAGACCCAGTACTTC

size: few
V: TRBV11-2
D: TRBD2
J: TRBJ2-3
CDR3: CASSTGTSGTDTQYF
DNA: TGTGCCAGCAGCACCGGGACTAGCGGCACAGATACGCAGTATTTT

size: .
V: TRBV13
D: .
J: TRBJ2-2
CDR3: CANSFVGANTGELFF
DNA: TGTGCCAACAGCTTCGTCGGTGCGAACACCGGGGAGCTGTTTTTT

size: .
V: TRBV4-2
D: .
J: TRBJ2-7
CDR3: CASSQEVARGGVPYEQYF
DNA: TGTGCCAGCAGCCAAGAGGTCGCGAGGGGGGGGGTACCCTACGAGCAGTATTTC

size: .
V: TRBV7-3
D: TRBD1
J: TRBJ2-2
CDR3: CASCSTGVWNTGELFF
DNA: TGTGCCAGCTGCTCAACAGGGGTTTGGAACACCGGGGAGCTGTTTTTT